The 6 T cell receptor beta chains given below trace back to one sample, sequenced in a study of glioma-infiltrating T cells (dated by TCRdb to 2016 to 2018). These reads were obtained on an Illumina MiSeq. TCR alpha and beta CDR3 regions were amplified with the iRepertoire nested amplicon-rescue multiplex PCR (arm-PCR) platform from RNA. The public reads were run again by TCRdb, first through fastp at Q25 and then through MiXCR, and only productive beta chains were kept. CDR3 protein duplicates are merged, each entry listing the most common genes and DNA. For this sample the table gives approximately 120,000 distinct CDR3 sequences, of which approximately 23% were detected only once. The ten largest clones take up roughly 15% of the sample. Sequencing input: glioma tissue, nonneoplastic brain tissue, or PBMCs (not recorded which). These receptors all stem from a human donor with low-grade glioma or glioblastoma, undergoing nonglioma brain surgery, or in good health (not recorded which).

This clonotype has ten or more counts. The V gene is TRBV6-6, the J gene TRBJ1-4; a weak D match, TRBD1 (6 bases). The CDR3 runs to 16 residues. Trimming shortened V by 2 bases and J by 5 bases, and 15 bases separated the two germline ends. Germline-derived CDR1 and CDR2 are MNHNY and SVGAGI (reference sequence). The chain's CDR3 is CASSYQAGGVNEKLFF. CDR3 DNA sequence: TGTGCCAGCAGTTACCAAGCGGGGGGCGTAAATGAAAAACTGTTTTTT.

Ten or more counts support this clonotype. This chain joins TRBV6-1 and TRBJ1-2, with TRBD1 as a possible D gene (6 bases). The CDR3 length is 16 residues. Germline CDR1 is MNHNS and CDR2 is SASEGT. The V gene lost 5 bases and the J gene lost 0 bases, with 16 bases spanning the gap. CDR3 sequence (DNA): TGTGCCAGCAGTTCTGTCGACAGGCCAGCTAACTATGGCTACACCTTC. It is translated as CASSSVDRPANYGYTF.

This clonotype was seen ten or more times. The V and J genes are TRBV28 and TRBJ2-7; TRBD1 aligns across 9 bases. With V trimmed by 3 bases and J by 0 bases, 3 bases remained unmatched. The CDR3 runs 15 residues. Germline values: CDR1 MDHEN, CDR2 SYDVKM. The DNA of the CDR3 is TGTGCCAGCAGTTTGCCGGGACAGGGCTCCTACGAGCAGTACTTC. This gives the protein CASSLPGQGSYEQYF.

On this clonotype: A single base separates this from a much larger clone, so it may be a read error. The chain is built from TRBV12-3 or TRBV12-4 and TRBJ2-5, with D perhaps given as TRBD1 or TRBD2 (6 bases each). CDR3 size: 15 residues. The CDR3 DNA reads TGTGCCAGCAGCTCGGGTAGGGGGGTCCAAGAGACCAAGTACTTC. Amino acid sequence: CASSSGRGVQETKYF.

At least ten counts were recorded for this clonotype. The CDR3 nucleotides are TGTGCCAGCACCCACGGCGGGACAGGGGTGAACTATGGCTACACCTTC. This gives the protein CASTHGGTGVNYGYTF. V usage is TRBV6-1 and J usage is TRBJ1-2; 10 bases fit TRBD1. With V trimmed by 7 bases and J by 2 bases, 10 bases remained unmatched. This CDR3 contains 16 residues. Germline-derived CDR1 and CDR2 are MNHNS and SASEGT.

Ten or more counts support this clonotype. For the CDR3, the DNA is TGTGCCAGCCGGAGCGGGACGACTAGCACAGATACGCAGTATTTT. This codes for CASRSGTTSTDTQYF. The J gene is TRBJ2-3, the V gene TRBV18; 7 bases align to TRBD2. From germline, CDR1 is KGHSH and CDR2 LQKENI. V was pared by 8 bases and J by 0 bases, with 8 bases of the junction left unmatched. The CDR3 consists of 15 residues.